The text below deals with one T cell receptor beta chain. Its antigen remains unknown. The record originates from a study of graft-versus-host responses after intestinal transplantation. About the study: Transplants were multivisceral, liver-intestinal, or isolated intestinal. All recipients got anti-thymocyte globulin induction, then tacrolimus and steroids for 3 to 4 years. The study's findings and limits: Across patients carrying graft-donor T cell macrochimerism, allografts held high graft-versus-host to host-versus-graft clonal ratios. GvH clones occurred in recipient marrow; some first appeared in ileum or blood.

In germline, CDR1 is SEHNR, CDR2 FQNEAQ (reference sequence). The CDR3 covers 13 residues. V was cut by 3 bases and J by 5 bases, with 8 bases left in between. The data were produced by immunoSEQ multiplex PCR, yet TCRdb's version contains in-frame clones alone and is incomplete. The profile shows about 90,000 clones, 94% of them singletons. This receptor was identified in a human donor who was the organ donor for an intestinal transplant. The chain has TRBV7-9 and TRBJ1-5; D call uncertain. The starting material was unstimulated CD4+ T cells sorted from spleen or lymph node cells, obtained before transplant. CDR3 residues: CASSFNRDQPQHF. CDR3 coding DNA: TGTGCCAGCAGCTTTAACCGAGATCAGCCCCAGCATTTT.